This T cell receptor (beta chain) was captured in a study of cytomegalovirus exposure and HLA in healthy donors. Study-wide findings and caveats: An apparent linkage of common viral pathogens to several of the most significant clusters emerged in a later analysis.

As to this clone: Antigen: not known.

This CDR3 contains 16 residues. Per germline, CDR1 MRHNA and CDR2 SNTAGT. The V and J ends lost 3 bases and 3 bases, in that order; junction bases with no gene match: 8. In the PCR, 60 Vbeta and 13 Jbeta primers were used. The table came from immunoSEQ multiplex PCR; TCRdb's copy has only in-frame clones and leaves some out. The sample holds some 74,000 clones, roughly 80% seen once. The TCR was taken from a male donor in good health and CMV-seronegative. The sequencing input was PBMCs. This chain uses TRBV6-4 with TRBJ2-3; the match to TRBD2 covers 8 bases. The CDR3 loop reads CASSEGNSGATDTQYF. CDR3 in DNA: TGTGCCAGCAGTGAAGGAAATAGCGGGGCTACAGATACGCAGTATTTT.